This T cell receptor beta chain is from a study of technical replicates of blood from a handful of donors. CDR1 is MNHEY and CDR2 is SVGAGI in the germline V gene. Trimming stripped 0 bases from V and 0 bases from J, with 6 bases between. This CDR3 region has 15 residues. For this clone: Additional DNA sequences in this sample encode the identical CDR3.

This table comes from immunoSEQ multiplex PCR, and its TCRdb copy is limited to in-frame clones, with some not included. The sample has 60,000 to 80,000 clones; around 87% are singletons. The chain uses TRBV6-5 and TRBJ2-4; a possible D gene is TRBD1 (5 bases). This receptor was taken from a human donor in good health. Some clones in this sample may be carry-over from other donors' samples. Sequencing was performed on PBMCs. CDR3 bases: TGTGCCAGCAGTTACTCCCAGGGAGCCAAAAACATTCAGTACTTC. Amino acids: CASSYSQGAKNIQYF.